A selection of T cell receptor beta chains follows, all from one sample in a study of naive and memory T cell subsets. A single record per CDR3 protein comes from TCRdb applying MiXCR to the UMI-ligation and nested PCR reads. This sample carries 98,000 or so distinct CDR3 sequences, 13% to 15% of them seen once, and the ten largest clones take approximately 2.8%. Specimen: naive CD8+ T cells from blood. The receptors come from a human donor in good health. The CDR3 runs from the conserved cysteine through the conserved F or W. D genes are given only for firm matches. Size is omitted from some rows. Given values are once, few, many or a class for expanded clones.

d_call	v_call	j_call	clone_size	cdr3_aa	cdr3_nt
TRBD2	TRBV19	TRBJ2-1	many	CASSTPLAGGNNEQFF	TGTGCCAGTAGTACCCCTCTAGCGGGGGGCAACAATGAGCAGTTCTTC
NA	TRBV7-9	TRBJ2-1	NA	CASSLAGNADEQFF	TGTGCCAGCAGCTTAGCCGGGAACGCCGATGAGCAGTTCTTC
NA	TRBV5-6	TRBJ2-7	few	CASTDRGPPYEQYF	TGTGCCAGCACCGACCGGGGACCGCCCTACGAGCAGTACTTC
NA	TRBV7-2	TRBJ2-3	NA	CASSSPVVRDTQYF	TGTGCCAGCAGCTCCCCAGTGGTTAGAGATACGCAGTATTTT
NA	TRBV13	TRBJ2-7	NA	CASSSGGGGRQYF	TGTGCCAGCAGCTCAGGGGGCGGCGGGAGGCAGTACTTC
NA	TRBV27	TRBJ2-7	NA	CASSFGGPAYEQYF	TGTGCCAGCAGTTTTGGCGGTCCTGCCTACGAGCAGTACTTC
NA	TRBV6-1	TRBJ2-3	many	CASSDWRSTDTQYF	TGTGCCAGCAGTGATTGGCGAAGCACAGATACGCAGTATTTT
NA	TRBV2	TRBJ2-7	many	CASMVWREQYF	TGTGCCAGCATGGTATGGCGGGAGCAGTACTTC
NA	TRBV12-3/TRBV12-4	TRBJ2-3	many	CASSSTDTQYF	TGTGCCAGCAGCTCCACAGATACGCAGTATTTT
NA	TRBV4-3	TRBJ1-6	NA	CASSQVRTQSSYNSPLHF	TGCGCCAGCAGCCAAGTCCGGACCCAGAGCTCCTATAATTCACCCCTCCACTTT
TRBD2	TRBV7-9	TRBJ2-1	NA	CASSQELSSGRAVNEQFF	TGTGCCAGCAGCCAAGAACTGTCTAGCGGGAGGGCGGTCAATGAGCAGTTCTTC
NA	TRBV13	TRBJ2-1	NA	CASSGQPNNEQFF	TGTGCCAGCAGCGGACAACCGAACAATGAGCAGTTCTTC
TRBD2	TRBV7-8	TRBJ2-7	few	CASSLASSGTYEQYF	TGTGCCAGCAGCTTAGCGTCTAGCGGGACCTACGAGCAGTACTTC
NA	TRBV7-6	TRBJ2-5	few	CASSPWRGETQYF	TGTGCCAGCAGCCCCTGGAGGGGGGAGACCCAGTACTTC
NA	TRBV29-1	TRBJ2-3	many	CSVDGTPWEYF	TGCAGCGTTGACGGGACCCCGTGGGAGTATTTT
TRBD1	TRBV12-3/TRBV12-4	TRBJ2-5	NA	CASNPGQGVGGQETQYF	TGTGCCAGCAACCCGGGACAGGGGGTTGGTGGCCAAGAGACCCAGTACTTC
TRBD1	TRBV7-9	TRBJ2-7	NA	CASSPGRGQDPYEQYF	TGTGCCAGCAGCCCGGGGCGGGGACAGGACCCCTACGAGCAGTACTTC
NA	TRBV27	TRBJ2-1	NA	CASSFNYEQFF	TGTGCCAGCAGTTTTAATTATGAGCAGTTCTTC
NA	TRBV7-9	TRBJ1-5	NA	CASSLGGATNQPQHF	TGTGCCAGCAGCTTGGGAGGGGCCACCAATCAGCCCCAGCATTTT
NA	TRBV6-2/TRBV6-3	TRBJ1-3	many	CASSPRTSGNTIYF	TGTGCCAGCAGTCCCCGGACGTCTGGAAACACCATATATTTT
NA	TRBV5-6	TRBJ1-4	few	CASSLGTINEKLFF	TGTGCCAGCAGCTTGGGGACCATTAATGAAAAACTGTTTTTT
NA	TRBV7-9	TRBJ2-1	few	CASSLVSGISYNEQFF	TGTGCCAGCAGCTTAGTATCCGGGATCTCCTACAATGAGCAGTTCTTC
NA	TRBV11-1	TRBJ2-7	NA	CASSLTSYYEQYF	TGTGCCAGCAGCTTAACCTCCTACTACGAGCAGTACTTC
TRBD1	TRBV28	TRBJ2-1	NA	CASSQLPGQGNSRSKYNEQFF	TGTGCCAGCAGCCAGTTGCCCGGACAGGGGAATTCCAGGTCTAAATACAATGAGCAGTTCTTC
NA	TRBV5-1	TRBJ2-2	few	CASSFGGAGELFF	TGCGCCAGCAGCTTTGGCGGGGCCGGGGAGCTGTTTTTT
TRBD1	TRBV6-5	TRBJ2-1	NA	CASSSGPGQGRNEQFF	TGTGCCAGCAGTTCAGGGCCGGGACAGGGGAGGAATGAGCAGTTCTTC
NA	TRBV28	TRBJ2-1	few	CASSLVGGSSYNEQFF	TGTGCCAGCAGTTTAGTGGGGGGTAGCTCCTACAATGAGCAGTTCTTC
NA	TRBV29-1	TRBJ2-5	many	CSVLEGLIARTQYF	TGCAGCGTCCTGGAAGGGTTGATTGCGCGGACCCAGTACTTC
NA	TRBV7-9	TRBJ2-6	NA	CASSDRQGPGANVLTF	TGTGCCAGCAGCGATCGGCAGGGGCCCGGGGCCAACGTCCTGACTTTC
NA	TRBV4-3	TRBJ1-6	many	CASSQTPYNSPLHF	TGCGCCAGCAGCCAAACTCCGTATAATTCACCCCTCCACTTT
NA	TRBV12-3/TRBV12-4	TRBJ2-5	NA	CASSLVGRGETQYF	TGTGCCAGCAGTTTGGTCGGCAGGGGAGAGACCCAGTACTTC
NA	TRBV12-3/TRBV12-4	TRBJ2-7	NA	CASSLGRSRDEQYF	TGTGCCAGCAGTTTAGGCCGCTCCCGGGACGAGCAGTACTTC
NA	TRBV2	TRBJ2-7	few	CASPRDSIRRSSYEQYF	TGTGCCAGCCCGCGGGACTCGATCAGAAGGAGCTCCTACGAGCAGTACTTC
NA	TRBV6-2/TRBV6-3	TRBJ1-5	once	CASSYPGHLGYF	TGTGCCAGCAGTTACCCGGGACACCTAGGGTATTTT
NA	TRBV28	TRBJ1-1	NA	CASSLWAGENTEAFF	TGTGCCAGCAGTTTATGGGCAGGAGAGAACACTGAAGCTTTCTTT
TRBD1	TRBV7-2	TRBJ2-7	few	CASSEGASLYEQYF	TGTGCCAGCAGCGAGGGGGCCAGTCTCTACGAGCAGTACTTC
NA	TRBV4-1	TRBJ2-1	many	CASSRDKYNEQFF	TGCGCCAGCAGCCGGGACAAGTACAATGAGCAGTTCTTC
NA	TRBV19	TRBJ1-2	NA	CASSITPVPVGHGYTF	TGTGCCAGTAGTATTACCCCGGTGCCAGTCGGACATGGCTACACCTTC
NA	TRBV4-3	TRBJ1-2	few	CASSAMSGIYYGYTF	TGCGCCAGCAGCGCGATGTCCGGGATTTACTATGGCTACACCTTC
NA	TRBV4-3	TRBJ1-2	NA	CASSQDRKGPYGYTF	TGCGCCAGCAGCCAAGATCGGAAAGGGCCTTATGGCTACACCTTC
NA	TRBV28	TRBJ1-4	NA	CASSLGRATNEKLFF	TGTGCCAGCAGTTTGGGGAGAGCAACTAATGAAAAACTGTTTTTT
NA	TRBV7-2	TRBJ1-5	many	CASRDGYSNQPQHF	TGTGCCAGCAGGGACGGATATAGCAATCAGCCCCAGCATTTT
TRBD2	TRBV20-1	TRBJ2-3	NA	CSAPISGAAGVADTQYF	TGCAGTGCCCCTATCTCGGGCGCGGCGGGAGTTGCAGATACGCAGTATTTT
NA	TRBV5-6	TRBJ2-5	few	CASSLADLGAETQYF	TGTGCCAGCAGCTTAGCGGACCTCGGGGCAGAGACCCAGTACTTC
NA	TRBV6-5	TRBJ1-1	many	CASSTNTEAFF	TGTGCCAGCAGTACGAACACTGAAGCTTTCTTT
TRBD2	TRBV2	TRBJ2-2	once	CASGAGENTGELFF	TGTGCCAGCGGTGCGGGGGAGAACACCGGGGAGCTGTTTTTT
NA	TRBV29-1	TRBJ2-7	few	CSVEAPDRTSYEQYF	TGCAGCGTTGAAGCCCCCGACAGGACCTCCTACGAGCAGTACTTC
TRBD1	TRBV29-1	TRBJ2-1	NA	CSALPGTGTYNEQFF	TGCAGCGCACTTCCCGGGACAGGGACCTACAATGAGCAGTTCTTC
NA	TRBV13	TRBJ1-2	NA	CASSFGGLEGYTF	TGTGCCAGCAGTTTCGGGGGATTAGAGGGCTACACCTTC
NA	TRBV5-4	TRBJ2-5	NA	CASSLEFAGQETQYF	TGTGCCAGCAGCTTGGAATTTGCGGGACAAGAGACCCAGTACTTC
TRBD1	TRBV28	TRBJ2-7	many	CATMDRADYEQYF	TGTGCCACCATGGACAGGGCCGACTACGAGCAGTACTTC
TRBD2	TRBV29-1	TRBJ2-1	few	CSVVGLAGSSYNEQFF	TGCAGCGTTGTGGGACTAGCGGGGAGCTCCTACAATGAGCAGTTCTTC
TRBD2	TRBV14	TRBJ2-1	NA	CASSQEIMAAGLADNEQFF	TGTGCCAGCAGCCAAGAAATTATGGCCGCGGGACTAGCGGACAATGAGCAGTTCTTC
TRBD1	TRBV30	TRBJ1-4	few	CAWRGQGANEKLFF	TGTGCCTGGAGGGGACAGGGGGCGAATGAAAAACTGTTTTTT
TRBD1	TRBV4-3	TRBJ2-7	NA	CASSHNSDRNSYEQYF	TGCGCCAGCAGCCATAACTCGGACAGGAACTCCTACGAGCAGTACTTC
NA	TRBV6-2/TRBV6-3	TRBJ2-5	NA	CASSYGIGGGETQYF	TGTGCCAGCAGTTATGGGATAGGTGGGGGAGAGACCCAGTACTTC
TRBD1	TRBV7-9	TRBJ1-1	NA	CASSLGQSNTEAFF	TGTGCCAGCAGCCTGGGACAGTCTAACACTGAAGCTTTCTTT
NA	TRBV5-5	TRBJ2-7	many	CASSLGGGPTYEQYF	TGTGCCAGCAGCTTGGGAGGCGGACCGACGTACGAGCAGTACTTC